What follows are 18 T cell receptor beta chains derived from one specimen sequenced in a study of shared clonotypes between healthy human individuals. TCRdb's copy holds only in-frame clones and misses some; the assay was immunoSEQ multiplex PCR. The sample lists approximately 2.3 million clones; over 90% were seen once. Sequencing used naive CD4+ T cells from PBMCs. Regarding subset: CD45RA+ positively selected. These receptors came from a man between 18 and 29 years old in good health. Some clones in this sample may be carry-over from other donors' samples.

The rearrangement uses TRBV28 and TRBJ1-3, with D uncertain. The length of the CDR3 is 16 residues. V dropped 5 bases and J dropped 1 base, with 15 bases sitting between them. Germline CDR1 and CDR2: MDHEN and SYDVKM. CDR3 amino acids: CASSGPGIDSGNTIYF. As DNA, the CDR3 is TGTGCCAGCAGTGGCCCGGGTATTGATTCTGGAAACACCATATATTTT.

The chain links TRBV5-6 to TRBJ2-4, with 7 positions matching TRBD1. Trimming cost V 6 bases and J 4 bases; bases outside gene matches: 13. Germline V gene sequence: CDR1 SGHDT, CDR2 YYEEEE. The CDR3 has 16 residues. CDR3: CASTSLSGQLKNIQYF. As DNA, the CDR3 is TGTGCCAGCACCTCCCTTTCGGGACAGCTAAAAAACATTCAGTACTTC.

CDR3 DNA sequence: TGTGCCATCAGTGAGTCGATCCTGGGACTTGGCACCGGGGAGCTGTTTTTT. Protein product: CAISESILGLGTGELFF. This chain joins TRBV10-3 and TRBJ2-2; D perhaps matches TRBD2 (6 bases). CDR1 ENHRY and CDR2 SYGVKD come from the germline V gene. The CDR3 spans 17 residues. V lost 0 bases and J lost 4, with 15 bases in between.

CDR3 amino acids: CASGQLTGRAGELFF. CDR3 nucleotides: TGTGCCAGCGGGCAGTTAACAGGGAGGGCCGGGGAGCTGTTTTTT. The gene calls are TRBV9 and TRBJ2-2, with D possibly matching TRBD2 (7 bases). V was pared by 7 bases and J by 6 bases, with 19 bases between. Germline V gene data show CDR1 as SGDLS and CDR2 as YYNGEE. This CDR3 has 15 amino acids.

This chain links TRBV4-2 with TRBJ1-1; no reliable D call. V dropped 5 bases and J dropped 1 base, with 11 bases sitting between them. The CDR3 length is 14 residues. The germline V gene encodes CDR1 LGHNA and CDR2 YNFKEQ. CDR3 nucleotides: TGTGCCAGCAGCAACCCATTGAGGAACACTGAAGCTTTCTTT. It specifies CASSNPLRNTEAFF.

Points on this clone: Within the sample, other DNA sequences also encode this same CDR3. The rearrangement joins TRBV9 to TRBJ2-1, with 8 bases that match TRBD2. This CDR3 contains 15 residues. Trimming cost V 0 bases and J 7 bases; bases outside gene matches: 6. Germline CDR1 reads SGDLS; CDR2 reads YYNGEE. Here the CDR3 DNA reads TGTGCCAGCAGCGTAGTCGGGACTAGTGGGAATGAGCAGTTCTTC. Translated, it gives CASSVVGTSGNEQFF.

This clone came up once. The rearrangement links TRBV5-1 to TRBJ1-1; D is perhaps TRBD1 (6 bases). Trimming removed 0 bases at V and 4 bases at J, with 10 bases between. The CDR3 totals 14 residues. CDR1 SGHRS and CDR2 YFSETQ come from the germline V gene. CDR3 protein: CASSLGGGVTEAFF. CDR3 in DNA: TGCGCCAGCAGCTTGGGAGGGGGAGTCACTGAAGCTTTCTTT. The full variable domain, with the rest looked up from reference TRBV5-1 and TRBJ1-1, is KAGVTQTPRYLIKTRGQQVTLSCSPISGHRSVSWYQQTPGQGLQFLFEYFSETQRNKGNFPGRFSGRQFSNSRSEMNVSTLELGDSALYLCASSLGGGVTEAFFGQGTRLTVV.

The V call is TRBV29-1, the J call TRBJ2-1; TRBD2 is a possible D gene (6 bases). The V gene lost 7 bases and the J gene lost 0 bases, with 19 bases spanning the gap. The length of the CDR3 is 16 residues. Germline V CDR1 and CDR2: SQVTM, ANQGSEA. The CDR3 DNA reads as TGCAGCGCTGGCGAAGCGGGCCCCAGCTCCTACAATGAGCAGTTCTTC. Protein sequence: CSAGEAGPSSYNEQFF.

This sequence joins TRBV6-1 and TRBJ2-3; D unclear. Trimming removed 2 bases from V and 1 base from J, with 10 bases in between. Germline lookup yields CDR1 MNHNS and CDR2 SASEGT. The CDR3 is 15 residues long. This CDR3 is CASSELNYRTDTQYF. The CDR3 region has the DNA TGTGCCAGCAGTGAATTAAACTACCGCACAGATACGCAGTATTTT.

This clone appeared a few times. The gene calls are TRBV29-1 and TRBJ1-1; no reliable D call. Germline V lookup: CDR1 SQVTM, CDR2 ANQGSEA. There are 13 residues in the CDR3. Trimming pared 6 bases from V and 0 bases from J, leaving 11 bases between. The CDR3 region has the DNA TGCAGCGTCCTCCGGATACTGAACACTGAAGCTTTCTTT. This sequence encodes CSVLRILNTEAFF.

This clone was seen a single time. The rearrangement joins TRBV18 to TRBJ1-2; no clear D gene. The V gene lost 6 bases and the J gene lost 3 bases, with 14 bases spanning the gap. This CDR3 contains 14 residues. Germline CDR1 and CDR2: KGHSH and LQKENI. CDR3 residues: CASSPGTVYYGYTF. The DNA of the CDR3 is TGTGCCAGCTCTCCAGGAACAGTATACTATGGCTACACCTTC.

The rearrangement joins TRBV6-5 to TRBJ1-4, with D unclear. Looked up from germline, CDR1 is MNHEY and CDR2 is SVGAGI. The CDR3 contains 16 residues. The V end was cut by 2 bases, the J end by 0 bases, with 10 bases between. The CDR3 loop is CASSYRAGATNEKLFF. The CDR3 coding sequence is TGTGCCAGCAGTTACCGCGCAGGTGCAACTAATGAAAAACTGTTTTTT.

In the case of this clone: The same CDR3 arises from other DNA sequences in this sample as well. The CDR3 protein is CASSLGGTNYGYTF. DNA for the CDR3: TGCGCCAGCAGCTTGGGAGGGACCAACTATGGCTACACCTTC. V is TRBV5-1 and J is TRBJ1-2; TRBD1 might be the D (5 bases). CDR3 length: 14 residues. The germline V and J ends were trimmed by 0 bases and 2 bases, with 8 bases remaining between them. Germline-derived CDR1 and CDR2 are SGHRS and YFSETQ.

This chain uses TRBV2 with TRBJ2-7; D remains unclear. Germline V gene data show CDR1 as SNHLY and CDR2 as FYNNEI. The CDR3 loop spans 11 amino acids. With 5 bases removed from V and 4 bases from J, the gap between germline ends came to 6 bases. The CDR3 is CASSQLYEQYF. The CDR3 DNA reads TGTGCCAGCAGTCAACTATACGAGCAGTACTTC.

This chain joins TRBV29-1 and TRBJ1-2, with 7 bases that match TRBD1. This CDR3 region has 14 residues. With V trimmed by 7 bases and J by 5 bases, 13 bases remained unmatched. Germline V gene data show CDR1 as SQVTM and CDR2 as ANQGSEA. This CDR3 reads CSGETGDPGYGYTF. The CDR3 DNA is TGCAGCGGAGAAACAGGGGACCCTGGGTATGGCTACACCTTC.

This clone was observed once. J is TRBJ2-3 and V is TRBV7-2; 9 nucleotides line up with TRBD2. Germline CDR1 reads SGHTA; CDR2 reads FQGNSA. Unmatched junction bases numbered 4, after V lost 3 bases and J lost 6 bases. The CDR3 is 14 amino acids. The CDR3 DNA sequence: TGTGCCAGCAGCTTTAGCGGGGGCCCGGATACGCAGTATTTT. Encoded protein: CASSFSGGPDTQYF.

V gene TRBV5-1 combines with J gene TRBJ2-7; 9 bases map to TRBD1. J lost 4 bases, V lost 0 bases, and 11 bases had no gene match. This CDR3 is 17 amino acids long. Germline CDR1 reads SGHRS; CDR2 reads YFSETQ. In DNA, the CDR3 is TGCGCCAGCAGCTTGGCAAGAACGGGGACAGGGACGTACGAGCAGTACTTC. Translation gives CASSLARTGTGTYEQYF.

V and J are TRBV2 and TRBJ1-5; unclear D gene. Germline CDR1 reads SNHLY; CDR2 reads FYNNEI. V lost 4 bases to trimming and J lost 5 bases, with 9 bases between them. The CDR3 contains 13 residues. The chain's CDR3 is CASSGTQDQPQHF. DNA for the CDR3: TGTGCCAGCAGTGGAACTCAGGATCAGCCCCAGCATTTT.